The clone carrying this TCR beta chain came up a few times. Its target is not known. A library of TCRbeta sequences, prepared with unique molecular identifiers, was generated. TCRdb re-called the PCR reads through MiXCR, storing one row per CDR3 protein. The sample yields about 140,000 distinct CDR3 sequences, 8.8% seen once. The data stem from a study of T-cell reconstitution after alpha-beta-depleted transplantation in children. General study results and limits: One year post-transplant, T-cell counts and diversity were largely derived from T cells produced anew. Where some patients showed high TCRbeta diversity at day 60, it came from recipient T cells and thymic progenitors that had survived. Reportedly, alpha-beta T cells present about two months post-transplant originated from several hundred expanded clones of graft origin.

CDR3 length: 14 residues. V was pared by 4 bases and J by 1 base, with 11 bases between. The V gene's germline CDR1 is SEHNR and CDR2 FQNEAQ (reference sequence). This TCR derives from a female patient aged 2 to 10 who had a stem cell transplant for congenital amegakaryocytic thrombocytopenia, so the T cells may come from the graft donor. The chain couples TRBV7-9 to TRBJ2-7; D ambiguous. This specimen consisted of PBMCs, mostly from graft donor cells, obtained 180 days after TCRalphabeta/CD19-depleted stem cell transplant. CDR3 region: CASSSGANSYEQYF. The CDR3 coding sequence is TGTGCCAGCAGCTCCGGTGCGAATTCCTACGAGCAGTACTTC. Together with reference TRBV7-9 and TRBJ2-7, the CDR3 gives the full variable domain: DTGVSQNPRHKITKRGQNVTFRCDPISEHNRLYWYRQTLGQGPEFLTYFQNEAQLEKSRLLSDRFSAERPKGSFSTLEIQRTEQGDSAMYLCASSSGANSYEQYFGPGTRLTVT.